This T cell receptor beta chain was captured by sequencing in a study of OX40 agonist ivuxolimab in advanced cancers. With respect to this clone: The target antigen is unknown.

Sequencing was performed with immunoSEQ multiplex PCR; in TCRdb, only in-frame clones are kept and a portion is missing. The sample includes some 100,000 clones, around 93% of them seen just once. General study points: Near-lowest levels of clonal expansion characterized partial responders at 0.1-3.0 mg/kg. Some nonresponders likewise displayed low normalized T-cell clonal expansion.

The source of this sequence is an adult with an advanced solid tumor such as melanoma, head and neck, liver or kidney cancer. The specimen comprised CD4+ or CD8+ T cells sorted from blood, sampled in a trial of the OX40 agonist ivuxolimab.

The CDR3 DNA sequence: TGTGCCAGCAGCTTATCCATGGCAACCTACGAGCAGTACTTC. Encoded protein: CASSLSMATYEQYF. The chain combines TRBV7-2 with TRBJ2-7; the D is unclear. Germline V lookup: CDR1 SGHTA, CDR2 FQGNSA. The CDR3 runs to 14 residues. V was trimmed by 2 bases and J by 2 bases, leaving 10 bases between them.